The T cell receptor (beta chain) described here comes from a study of blood T cell repertoires in COVID-19. Study in general: PBMCs, B-cell-depleted T cells, or T cells were the source of the cDNA or gDNA that made up the material.

Authors' analysis steps: Reference gene primer amplification yielded estimated nucleated cell counts. The protocol was immunoSEQ multiplex PCR, while the TCRdb copy is restricted to in-frame clones and leaves out a portion. V and J calls and clone size are those listed in that table; D and trimming were worked out from the DNA. The repertoire holds 250,000 to 350,000 clones, with about nine tenths as singletons. Trimming pared 3 bases from V and 5 bases from J, leaving 20 bases between. Germline values: CDR1 MDHEN, CDR2 SYDVKM. CDR3 length: 17 amino acids. Input material: peripheral blood. The receptor was derived from a woman in her forties or fifties who had recovered from COVID-19. This chain links TRBV28 with TRBJ1-5; D perhaps matches TRBD1 (5 bases). The CDR3 sequence is CASSFPTAGPGYQPQHF. DNA of the CDR3: TGTGCCAGCAGTTTCCCCACCGCGGGGCCCGGTTATCAGCCCCAGCATTTT.